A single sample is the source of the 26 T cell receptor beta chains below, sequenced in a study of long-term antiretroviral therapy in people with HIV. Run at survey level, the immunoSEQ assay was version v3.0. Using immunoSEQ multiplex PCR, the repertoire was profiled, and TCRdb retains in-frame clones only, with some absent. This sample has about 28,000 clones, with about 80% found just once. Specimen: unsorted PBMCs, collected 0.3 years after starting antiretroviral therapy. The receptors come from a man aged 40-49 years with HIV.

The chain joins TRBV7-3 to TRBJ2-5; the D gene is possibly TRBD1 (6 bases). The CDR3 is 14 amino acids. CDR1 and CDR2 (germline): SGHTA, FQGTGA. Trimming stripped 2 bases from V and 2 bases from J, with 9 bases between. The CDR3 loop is CASSLGDKQETQYF. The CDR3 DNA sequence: TGTGCCAGCAGCTTAGGGGACAAGCAAGAGACCCAGTACTTC.

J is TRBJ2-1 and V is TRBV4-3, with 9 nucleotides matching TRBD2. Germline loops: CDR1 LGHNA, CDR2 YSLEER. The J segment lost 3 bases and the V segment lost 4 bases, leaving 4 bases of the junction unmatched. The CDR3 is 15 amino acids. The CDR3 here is CASSRGLAVYNEQFF. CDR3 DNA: TGCGCCAGCAGCCGGGGACTAGCCGTCTACAATGAGCAGTTCTTC.

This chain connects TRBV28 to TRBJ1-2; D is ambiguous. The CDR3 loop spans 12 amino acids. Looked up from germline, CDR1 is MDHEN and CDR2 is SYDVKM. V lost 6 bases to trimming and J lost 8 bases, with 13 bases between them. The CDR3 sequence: CASSLQVPGYTF. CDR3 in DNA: TGTGCCAGCAGCCTCCAGGTCCCAGGCTACACCTTC.

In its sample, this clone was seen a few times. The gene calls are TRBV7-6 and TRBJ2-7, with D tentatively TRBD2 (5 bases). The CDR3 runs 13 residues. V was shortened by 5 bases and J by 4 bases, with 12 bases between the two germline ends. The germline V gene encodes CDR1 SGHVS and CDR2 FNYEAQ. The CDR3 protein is CASSGPGEYEQYF. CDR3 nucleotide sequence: TGTGCCAGCAGCGGTCCCGGGGAATACGAGCAGTACTTC. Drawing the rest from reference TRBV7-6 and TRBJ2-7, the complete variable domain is GAGVSQSPRYKVTKRGQDVALRCDPISGHVSLYWYRQALGQGPEFLTYFNYEAQQDKSGLPNDRFSAERPEGSISTLTIQRTEQRDSAMYRCASSGPGEYEQYFGPGTRLTVT.

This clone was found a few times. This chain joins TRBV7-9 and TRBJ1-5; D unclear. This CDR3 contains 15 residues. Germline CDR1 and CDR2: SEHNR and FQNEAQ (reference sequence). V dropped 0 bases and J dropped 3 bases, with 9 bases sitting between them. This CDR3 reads CASSLAGSINQPQHF. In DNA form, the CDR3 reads TGTGCCAGCAGCTTAGCGGGCAGTATCAATCAGCCCCAGCATTTT.

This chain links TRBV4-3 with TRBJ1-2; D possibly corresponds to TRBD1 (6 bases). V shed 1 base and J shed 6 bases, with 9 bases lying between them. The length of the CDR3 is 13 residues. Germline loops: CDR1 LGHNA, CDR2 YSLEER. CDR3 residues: CASSQAQGDGYTF. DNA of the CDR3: TGCGCCAGCAGCCAAGCACAGGGAGATGGCTACACCTTC.

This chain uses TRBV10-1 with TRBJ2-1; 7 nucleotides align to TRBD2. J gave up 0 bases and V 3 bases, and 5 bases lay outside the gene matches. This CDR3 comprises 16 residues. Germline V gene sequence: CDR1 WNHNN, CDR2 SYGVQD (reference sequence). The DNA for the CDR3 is TGCGCCAGCAGTGATTGGGAGGGAAGCTCCTACAATGAGCAGTTCTTC. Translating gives CASSDWEGSSYNEQFF.

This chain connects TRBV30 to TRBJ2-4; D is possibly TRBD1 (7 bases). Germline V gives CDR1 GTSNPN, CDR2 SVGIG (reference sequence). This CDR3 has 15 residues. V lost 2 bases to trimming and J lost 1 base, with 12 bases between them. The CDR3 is CAWSRRGLAKNIQYF. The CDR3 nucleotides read TGTGCCTGGAGTAGGAGGGGGCTTGCCAAAAACATTCAGTACTTC.

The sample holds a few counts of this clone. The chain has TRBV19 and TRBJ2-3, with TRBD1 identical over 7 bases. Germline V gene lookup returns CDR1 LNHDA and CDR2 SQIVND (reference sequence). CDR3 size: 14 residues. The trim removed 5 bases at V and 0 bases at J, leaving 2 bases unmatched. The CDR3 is CASSPGGSTDTQYF. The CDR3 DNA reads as TGTGCCAGTAGTCCAGGGGGTAGCACAGATACGCAGTATTTT.

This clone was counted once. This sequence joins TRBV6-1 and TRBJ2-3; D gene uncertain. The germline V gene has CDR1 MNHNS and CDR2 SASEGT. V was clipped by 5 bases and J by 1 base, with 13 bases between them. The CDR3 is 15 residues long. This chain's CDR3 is CASSTLSTGTDTQYF. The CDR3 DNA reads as TGTGCCAGCAGTACACTTTCCACGGGCACAGATACGCAGTATTTT.

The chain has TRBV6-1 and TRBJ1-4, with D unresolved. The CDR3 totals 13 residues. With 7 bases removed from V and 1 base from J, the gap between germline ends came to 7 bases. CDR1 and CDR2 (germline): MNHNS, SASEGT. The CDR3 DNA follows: TGTGCCAGCAAGCGGGGAACTAATGAAAAACTGTTTTTT. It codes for CASKRGTNEKLFF.

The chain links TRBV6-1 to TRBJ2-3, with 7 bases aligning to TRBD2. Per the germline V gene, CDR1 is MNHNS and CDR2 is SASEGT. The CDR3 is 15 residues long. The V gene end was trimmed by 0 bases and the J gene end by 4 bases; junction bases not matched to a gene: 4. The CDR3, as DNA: TGTGCCAGCAGTGAAGCGGGGGGGAGGGCAGATACGCAGTATTTT. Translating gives CASSEAGGRADTQYF.

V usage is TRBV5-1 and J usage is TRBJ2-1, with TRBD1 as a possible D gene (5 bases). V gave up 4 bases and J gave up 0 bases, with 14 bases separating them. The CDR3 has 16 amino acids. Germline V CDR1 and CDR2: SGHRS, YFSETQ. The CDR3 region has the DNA TGCGCCAGCAGCGTCATTACAGGAAGCTCCTACAATGAGCAGTTCTTC. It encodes CASSVITGSSYNEQFF.

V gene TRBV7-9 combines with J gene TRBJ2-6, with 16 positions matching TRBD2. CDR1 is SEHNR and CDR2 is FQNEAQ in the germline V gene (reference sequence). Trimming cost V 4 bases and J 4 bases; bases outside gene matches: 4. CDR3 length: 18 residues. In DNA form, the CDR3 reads TGTGCCAGCAGCTCGGGACTAGCGGGAGGGAAAGGGGCCAACGTCCTGACTTTC. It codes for CASSSGLAGGKGANVLTF.

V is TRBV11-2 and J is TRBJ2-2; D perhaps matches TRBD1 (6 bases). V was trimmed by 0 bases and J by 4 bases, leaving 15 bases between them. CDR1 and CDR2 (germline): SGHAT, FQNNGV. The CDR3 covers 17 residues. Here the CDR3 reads CASSLDRDKSGTGELFF. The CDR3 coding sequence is TGTGCCAGCAGCTTAGATAGGGACAAATCGGGCACCGGGGAGCTGTTTTTT.

The CDR3 coding sequence is TGTGCCAGCTCACCCGGACTAGCGGGGAGGTCAGATACGCAGTATTTT. This translates into CASSPGLAGRSDTQYF. This rearrangement joins TRBV18 to TRBJ2-3; TRBD2 agrees at 12 bases. The germline V gene encodes CDR1 KGHSH and CDR2 LQKENI. V dropped 3 bases and J dropped 4; count of bases not matched to a gene: 5. The CDR3 is made up of 16 amino acids.

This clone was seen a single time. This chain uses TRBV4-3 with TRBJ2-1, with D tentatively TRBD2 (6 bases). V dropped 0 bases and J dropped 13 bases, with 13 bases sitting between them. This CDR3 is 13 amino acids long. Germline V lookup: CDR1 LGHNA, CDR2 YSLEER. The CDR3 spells CASSQEEWREQFF. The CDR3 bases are TGCGCCAGCAGCCAAGAAGAGTGGCGGGAACAGTTCTTC.

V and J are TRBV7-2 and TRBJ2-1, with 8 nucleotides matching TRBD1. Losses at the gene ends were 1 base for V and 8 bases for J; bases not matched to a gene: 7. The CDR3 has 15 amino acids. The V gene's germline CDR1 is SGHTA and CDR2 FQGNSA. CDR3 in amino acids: CASSLGTGRVDEQFF. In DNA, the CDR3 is TGTGCCAGCAGCTTAGGGACAGGGCGGGTGGATGAGCAGTTCTTC.

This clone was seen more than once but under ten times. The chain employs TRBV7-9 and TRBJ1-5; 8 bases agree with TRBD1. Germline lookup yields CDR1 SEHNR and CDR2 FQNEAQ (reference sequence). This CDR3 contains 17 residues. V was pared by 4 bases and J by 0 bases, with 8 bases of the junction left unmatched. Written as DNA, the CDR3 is TGTGCCAGCAGCTGCGCCGGGACAGGATATAGCAATCAGCCCCAGCATTTT. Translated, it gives CASSCAGTGYSNQPQHF.

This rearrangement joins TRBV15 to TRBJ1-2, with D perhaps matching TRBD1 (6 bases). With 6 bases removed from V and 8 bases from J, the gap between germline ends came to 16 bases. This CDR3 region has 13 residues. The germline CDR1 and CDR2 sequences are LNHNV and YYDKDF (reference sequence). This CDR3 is CATSLGGAGGYTF. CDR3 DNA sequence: TGTGCCACCAGTCTGGGGGGGGCGGGAGGCTACACCTTC.

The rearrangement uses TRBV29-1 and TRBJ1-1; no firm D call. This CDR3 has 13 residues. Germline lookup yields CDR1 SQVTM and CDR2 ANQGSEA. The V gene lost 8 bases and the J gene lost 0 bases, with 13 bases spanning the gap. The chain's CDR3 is CSLSPRMNTEAFF. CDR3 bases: TGCAGCCTCTCACCCAGGATGAACACTGAAGCTTTCTTT.

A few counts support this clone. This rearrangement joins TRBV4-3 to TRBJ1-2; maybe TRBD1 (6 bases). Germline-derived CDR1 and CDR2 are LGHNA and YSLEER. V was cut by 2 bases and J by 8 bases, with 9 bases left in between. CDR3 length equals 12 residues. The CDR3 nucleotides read TGCGCCAGCAGCCAATCAGGGGACGGCTACACCTTC. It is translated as CASSQSGDGYTF.

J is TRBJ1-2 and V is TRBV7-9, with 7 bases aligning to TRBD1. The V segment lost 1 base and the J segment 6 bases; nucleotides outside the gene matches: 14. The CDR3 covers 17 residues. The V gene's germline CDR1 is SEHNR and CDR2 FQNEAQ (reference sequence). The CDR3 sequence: CASSLGRAGGLVHGYTF. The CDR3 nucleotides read TGTGCCAGCAGCTTAGGGCGGGCAGGGGGTTTGGTTCATGGCTACACCTTC.

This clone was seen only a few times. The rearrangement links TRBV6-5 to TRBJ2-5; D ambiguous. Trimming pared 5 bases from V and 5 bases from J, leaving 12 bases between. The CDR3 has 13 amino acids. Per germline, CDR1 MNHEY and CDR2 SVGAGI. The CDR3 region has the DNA TGTGCCAGCAGTGCAGAATTCGGGGAGACCCAGTACTTC. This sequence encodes CASSAEFGETQYF.

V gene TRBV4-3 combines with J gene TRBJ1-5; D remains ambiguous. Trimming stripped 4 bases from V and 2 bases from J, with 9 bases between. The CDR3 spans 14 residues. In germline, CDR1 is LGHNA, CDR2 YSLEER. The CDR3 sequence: CASSLGLGNQPQHF. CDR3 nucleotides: TGCGCCAGCAGCCTGGGCCTGGGCAATCAGCCCCAGCATTTT.

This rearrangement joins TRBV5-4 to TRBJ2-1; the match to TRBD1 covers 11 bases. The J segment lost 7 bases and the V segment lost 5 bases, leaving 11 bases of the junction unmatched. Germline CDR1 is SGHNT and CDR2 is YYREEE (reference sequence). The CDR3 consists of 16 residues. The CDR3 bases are TGTGCCAGCAGTCCTCATGGACAGGGGGCGGGTAATGAGCAGTTCTTC. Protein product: CASSPHGQGAGNEQFF.